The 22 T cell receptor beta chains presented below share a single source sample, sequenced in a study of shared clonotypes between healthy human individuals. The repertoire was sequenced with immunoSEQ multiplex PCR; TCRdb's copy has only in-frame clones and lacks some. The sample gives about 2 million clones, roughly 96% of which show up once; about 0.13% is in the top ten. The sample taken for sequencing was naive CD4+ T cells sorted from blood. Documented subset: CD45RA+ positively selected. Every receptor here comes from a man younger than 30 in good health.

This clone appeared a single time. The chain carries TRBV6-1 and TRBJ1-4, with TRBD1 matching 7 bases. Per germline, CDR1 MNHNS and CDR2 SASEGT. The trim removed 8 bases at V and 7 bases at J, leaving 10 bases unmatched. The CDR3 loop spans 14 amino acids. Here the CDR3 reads CASEKRGRVEKLFF. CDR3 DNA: TGTGCCAGCGAAAAGAGGGGGCGGGTTGAAAAACTGTTTTTT.

For the CDR3, the DNA is TGCGCCAGCAGCCACCTCGGGGGGCCATGGGGTGGCTACACCTTC. Amino acids: CASSHLGGPWGGYTF. The chain carries TRBV4-1 and TRBJ1-2; possible D gene TRBD1, 6 bases. The CDR3 consists of 15 residues. Trimming took 3 bases from V and 7 from J, leaving 18 bases between them. CDR1 is MGHRA, CDR2 YSYEKL, per germline.

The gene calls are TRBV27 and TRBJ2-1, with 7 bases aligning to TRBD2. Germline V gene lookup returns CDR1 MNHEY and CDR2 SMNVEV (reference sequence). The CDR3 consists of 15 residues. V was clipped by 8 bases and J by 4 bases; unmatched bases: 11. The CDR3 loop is CASGRERLGYNEQFF. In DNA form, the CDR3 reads TGTGCCAGCGGGCGGGAGAGGTTGGGGTACAATGAGCAGTTCTTC.

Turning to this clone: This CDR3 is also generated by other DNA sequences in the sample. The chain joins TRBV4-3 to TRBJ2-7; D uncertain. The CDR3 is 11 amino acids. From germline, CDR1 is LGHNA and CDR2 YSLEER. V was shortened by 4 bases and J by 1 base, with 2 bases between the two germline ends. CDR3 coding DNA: TGCGCCAGCAGCCCTTCCTACGAGCAGTACTTC. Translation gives CASSPSYEQYF.

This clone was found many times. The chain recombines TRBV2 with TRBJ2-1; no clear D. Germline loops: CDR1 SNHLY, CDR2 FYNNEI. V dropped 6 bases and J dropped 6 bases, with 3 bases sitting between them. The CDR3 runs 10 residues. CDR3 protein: CASRINEQFF. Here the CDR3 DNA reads TGTGCCAGCAGAATCAATGAGCAGTTCTTC.

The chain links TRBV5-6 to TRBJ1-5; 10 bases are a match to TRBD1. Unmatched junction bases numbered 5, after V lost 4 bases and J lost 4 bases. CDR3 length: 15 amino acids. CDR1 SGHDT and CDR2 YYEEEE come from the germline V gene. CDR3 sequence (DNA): TGTGCCAGCAGCAAGGGGGACAGGGGAAATCAGCCCCAGCATTTT. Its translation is CASSKGDRGNQPQHF. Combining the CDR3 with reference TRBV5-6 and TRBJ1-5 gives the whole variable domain DAGVTQSPTHLIKTRGQQVTLRCSPKSGHDTVSWYQQALGQGPQFIFQYYEEEERQRGNFPDRFSGHQFPNYSSELNVNALLLGDSALYLCASSKGDRGNQPQHFGDGTRLSIL.

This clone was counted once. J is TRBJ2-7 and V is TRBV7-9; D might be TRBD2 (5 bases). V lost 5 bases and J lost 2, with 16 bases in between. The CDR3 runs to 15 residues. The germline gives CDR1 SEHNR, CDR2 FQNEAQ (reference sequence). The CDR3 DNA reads TGTGCCAGCAGCCTGTTTAGCCCGGGGACCTACGAGCAGTACTTC. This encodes CASSLFSPGTYEQYF.

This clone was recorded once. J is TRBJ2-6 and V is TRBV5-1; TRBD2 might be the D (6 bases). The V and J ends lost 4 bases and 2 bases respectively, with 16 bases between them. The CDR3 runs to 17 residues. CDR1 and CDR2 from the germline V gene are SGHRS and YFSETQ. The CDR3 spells CASSPGERGPGANVLTF. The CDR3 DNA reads TGCGCCAGCAGCCCGGGGGAGAGGGGACCTGGGGCCAACGTCCTGACTTTC.

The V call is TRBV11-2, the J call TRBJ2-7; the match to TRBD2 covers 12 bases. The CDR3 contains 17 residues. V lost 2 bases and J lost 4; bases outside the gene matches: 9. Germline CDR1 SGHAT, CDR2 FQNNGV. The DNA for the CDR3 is TGTGCCAGCAGCTTACTGACTAGCGGGAGCTTAGTTTACGAGCAGTACTTC. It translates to CASSLLTSGSLVYEQYF. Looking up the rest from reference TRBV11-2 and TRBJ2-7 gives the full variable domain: EAGVAQSPRYKIIEKRQSVAFWCNPISGHATLYWYQQILGQGPKLLIQFQNNGVVDDSQLPKDRFSAERLKGVDSTLKIQPAKLEDSAVYLCASSLLTSGSLVYEQYFGPGTRLTVT.

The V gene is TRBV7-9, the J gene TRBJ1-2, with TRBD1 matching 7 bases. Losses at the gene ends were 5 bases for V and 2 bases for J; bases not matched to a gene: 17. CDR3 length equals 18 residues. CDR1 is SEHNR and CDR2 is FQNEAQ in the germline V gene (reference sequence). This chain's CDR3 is CASSKQPGQLSPNYGYTF. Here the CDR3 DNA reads TGTGCCAGCAGCAAACAACCGGGACAGCTCTCCCCGAACTATGGCTACACCTTC. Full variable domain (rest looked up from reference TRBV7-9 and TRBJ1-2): DTGVSQNPRHKITKRGQNVTFRCDPISEHNRLYWYRQTLGQGPEFLTYFQNEAQLEKSRLLSDRFSAERPKGSFSTLEIQRTEQGDSAMYLCASSKQPGQLSPNYGYTFGSGTRLTVV.

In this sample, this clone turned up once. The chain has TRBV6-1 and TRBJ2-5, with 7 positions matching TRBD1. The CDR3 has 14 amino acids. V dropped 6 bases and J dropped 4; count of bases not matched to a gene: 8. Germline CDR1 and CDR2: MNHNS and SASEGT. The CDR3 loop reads CASRWGQIGETQYF. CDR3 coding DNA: TGTGCCAGCAGGTGGGGACAGATAGGAGAGACCCAGTACTTC.

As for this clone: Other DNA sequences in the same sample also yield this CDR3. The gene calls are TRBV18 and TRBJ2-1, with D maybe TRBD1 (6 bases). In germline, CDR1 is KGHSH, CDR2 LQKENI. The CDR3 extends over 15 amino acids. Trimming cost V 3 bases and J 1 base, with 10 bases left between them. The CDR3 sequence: CASSPLTGSYNEQFF. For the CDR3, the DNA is TGTGCCAGCTCACCCTTGACAGGTTCCTACAATGAGCAGTTCTTC.

Here the CDR3 reads CASSFPQETQYF. In DNA form, the CDR3 reads TGTGCCAGTAGTTTCCCTCAAGAGACCCAGTACTTC. This chain joins TRBV19 and TRBJ2-5; D unclear. The CDR3 is 12 residues long. V was clipped by 5 bases and J by 2 bases, with 6 bases between them. Per germline, CDR1 LNHDA and CDR2 SQIVND (reference sequence).

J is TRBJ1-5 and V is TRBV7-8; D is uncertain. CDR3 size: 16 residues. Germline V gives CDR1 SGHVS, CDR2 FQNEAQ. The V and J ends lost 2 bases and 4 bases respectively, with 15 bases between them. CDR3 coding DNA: TGTGCCAGCAGCTTAATGGGGAGGGCCGGGAATCAGCCCCAGCATTTT. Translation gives CASSLMGRAGNQPQHF.

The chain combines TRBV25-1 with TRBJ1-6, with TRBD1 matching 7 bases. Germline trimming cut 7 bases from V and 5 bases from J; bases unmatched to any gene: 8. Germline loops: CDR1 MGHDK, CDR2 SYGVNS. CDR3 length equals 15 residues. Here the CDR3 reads CASTLGQIHNSPLHF. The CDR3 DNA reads TGTGCCAGCACCCTGGGACAGATTCATAATTCACCCCTCCACTTT.

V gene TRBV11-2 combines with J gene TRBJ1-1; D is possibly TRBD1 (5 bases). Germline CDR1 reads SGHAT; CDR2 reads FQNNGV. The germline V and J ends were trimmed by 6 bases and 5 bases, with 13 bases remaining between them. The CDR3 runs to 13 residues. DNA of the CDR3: TGTGCCAGCAGTATAACCAGGGTTACTGAAGCTTTCTTT. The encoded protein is CASSITRVTEAFF.

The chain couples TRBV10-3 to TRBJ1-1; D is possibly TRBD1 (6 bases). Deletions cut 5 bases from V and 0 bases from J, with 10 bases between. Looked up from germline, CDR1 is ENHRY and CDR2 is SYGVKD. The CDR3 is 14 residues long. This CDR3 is CAISPGVMNTEAFF. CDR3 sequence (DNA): TGTGCCATCAGTCCAGGGGTAATGAACACTGAAGCTTTCTTT.

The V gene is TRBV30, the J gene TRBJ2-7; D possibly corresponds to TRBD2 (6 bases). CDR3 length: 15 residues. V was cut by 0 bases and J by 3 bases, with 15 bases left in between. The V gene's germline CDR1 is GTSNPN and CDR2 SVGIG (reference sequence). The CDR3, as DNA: TGTGCCTGGAGTGTTCGTGGCGTGGGGGGCTACGAGCAGTACTTC. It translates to CAWSVRGVGGYEQYF. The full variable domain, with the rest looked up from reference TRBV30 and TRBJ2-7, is SQTIHQWPATLVQPVGSPLSLECTVEGTSNPNLYWYRQAAGRGLQLLFYSVGIGQISSEVPQNLSASRPQDRQFILSSKKLLLSDSGFYLCAWSVRGVGGYEQYFGPGTRLTVT.

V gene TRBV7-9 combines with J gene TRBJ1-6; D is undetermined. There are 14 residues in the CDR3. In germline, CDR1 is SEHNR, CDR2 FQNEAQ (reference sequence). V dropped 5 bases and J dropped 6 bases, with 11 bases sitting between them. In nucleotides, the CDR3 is TGTGCCAGCAGCGTCCGGGAAAGTAATTCACCCCTCCACTTT. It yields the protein CASSVRESNSPLHF.

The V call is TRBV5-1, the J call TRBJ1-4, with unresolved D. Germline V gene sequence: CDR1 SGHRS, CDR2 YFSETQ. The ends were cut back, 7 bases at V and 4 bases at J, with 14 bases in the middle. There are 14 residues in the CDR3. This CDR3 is CASCTDPHNEKLFF. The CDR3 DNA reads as TGCGCCAGCTGCACAGATCCCCATAATGAAAAACTGTTTTTT.

The CDR3 DNA reads TGTGCCAGCAGGACTGACAGGGGGCTGACCTACGAGCAGTACTTC. Protein: CASRTDRGLTYEQYF. This sequence joins TRBV6-1 and TRBJ2-7; 10 bases match TRBD1. This CDR3 contains 15 residues. Trimming cost V 6 bases and J 2 bases; bases outside gene matches: 7. The germline V gene has CDR1 MNHNS and CDR2 SASEGT.

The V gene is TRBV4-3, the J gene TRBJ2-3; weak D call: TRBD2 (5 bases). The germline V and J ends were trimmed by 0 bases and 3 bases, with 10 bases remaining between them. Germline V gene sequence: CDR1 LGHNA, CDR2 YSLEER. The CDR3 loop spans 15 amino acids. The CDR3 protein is CASSQDLLATDTQYF. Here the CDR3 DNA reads TGCGCCAGCAGCCAAGACTTGCTAGCTACAGATACGCAGTATTTT.